This TCR beta chain was recovered during a study of T cell repertoires in cytomegalovirus infection. Study details: HLA-B-restricted CMV epitopes that are well studied, plus recently identified HLA-C-restricted ones, were used by the study. Shared public TCR beta signatures pointed to both CMV infection and a matching HLA type. Whole-study findings and limits: Within the response measured ex vivo, HLA-C-restricted CMV-specific TCR beta clonotypes were dominant.

CDR1 SQVTM and CDR2 ANQGSEA come from the germline V gene. V gave up 5 bases and J gave up 8 bases; unmatched junction bases: 11. The CDR3 extends over 13 amino acids. Of note for this clonotype: Its antigen is as yet unknown.

TCRdb redid the calling of the reads with MiXCR, one entry per CDR3 protein. The data hold about half a million distinct CDR3 sequences, with about 33% observed a single time. This clonotype was obtained from a human donor in good health (CMV status not recorded). Some clones in this sample may be carry-over from other donors' samples. This chain uses TRBV29-1 with TRBJ1-2; 7 positions match TRBD1. The sample in question was cultured PBMCs, obtained from culture after CMV antigen stimulation. CDR3 nucleotides: TGCAGCGTTTTTGGACAGGCCCCGGTGGGCTACACCTTC. Translated: CSVFGQAPVGYTF.